This T cell receptor beta chain was observed in a study of CD8 T cells in Susac syndrome (dated 2019 in TCRdb). In terms of the full investigation: Whether CD8+ T cell activation and differentiation in Susac syndrome was antigen driven was tested using repertoire sequencing. The clonality of the CD8+ T cell repertoire was compared across 12 healthy donors, some 14 Susac syndrome patients and roughly 15 multiple sclerosis patients.

Study-wide findings and limitations: The number of individuals in the TCR sequencing and HLA analysis was acknowledged as relatively small.

Compared with germline, V lacks 3 bases and J lacks 4 bases; bases without a gene match: 4. The CDR3, cysteine through phenylalanine, is 13 amino acids long. CDR3 DNA is the only sequence kept; it has 39 bases, read in frame from the first base. In the germline V gene, CDR1 corresponds to SGDLS and CDR2 to YYNGEE. Peripheral blood CD8+ and CD4+ T cells from healthy donors, Susac syndrome patients and multiple sclerosis patients were profiled by high-throughput TCR beta sequencing. Multiple sclerosis controls were treatment-naive patients with stable or active relapsing-remitting disease fulfilling revised McDonald criteria. Bulk CD8+ and CD4+ T cells were purified by magnetic negative isolation, whereas CD8+ TEMRA cells were enriched by FACS. Blood was collected in EDTA tubes and processed within 24 hours, with PBMCs isolated through density gradient centrifugation. PBMCs destined for TCR sequencing were cryopreserved in liquid nitrogen and later thawed in a 37 °C water bath. The sorted or isolated CD4+, CD8+ and CD8+ TEMRA cells reached a purity of at least 90%.

RNA was extracted with the RNeasy kit and roughly 0.45 to 1 ug was reverse transcribed using random hexamers. The immunoSEQ multiplex PCR assay, which covers 54 Vbeta and 13 Jbeta segments, was used to amplify TCR beta CDR3 regions. PCR amplification bias was corrected using a synthetic template baseline for primer optimization and computational correction. Per the source publication's procedure: Reads were annotated to V, D and J genes according to IMGT and were analyzed with immunoSEQ Analyzer, with only productive sequences retained. To calculate clonality, Shannon entropy was normalized by log2 of the number of productive unique sequences and then subtracted from one. Public and private clones were assessed among the 100 most prevalent clones of each patient and control. Clones were defined as Susac-specific if absent from the healthy and MS cohorts, from 900 to 1,300 published viral clones and from other ImmuneACCESS disease sequences. TCRdb reanalyzed the raw reads on its own, using fastp at Q25 for trimming and MiXCR for clone calling, and kept in-frame beta chains. All rows with the same CDR3 protein become a single entry with the most common DNA and genes. These V and J calls are TCRdb output, not the study's own analysis. Within this sample are some 450,000 distinct CDR3 sequences, with approximately 85% of them counted one time only. Clones ranked in the top ten supply more than 0.09% of the sample.

On this clonotype itself: Its antigen has not been determined. No much larger clone exists at a distance of one base, and base qualities are not known.

The chain couples TRBV9 to TRBJ2-7; TRBD2 matches 7 bases in the middle. Sequencing input: CD8+ T cells from PBMCs. The TCR sequence derives from a human donor with multiple sclerosis. The DNA is as follows: TGTGCCAGCAGCGAGACAGCGGGATACGAGCAGTACTTC. It translates as CASSETAGYEQYF.